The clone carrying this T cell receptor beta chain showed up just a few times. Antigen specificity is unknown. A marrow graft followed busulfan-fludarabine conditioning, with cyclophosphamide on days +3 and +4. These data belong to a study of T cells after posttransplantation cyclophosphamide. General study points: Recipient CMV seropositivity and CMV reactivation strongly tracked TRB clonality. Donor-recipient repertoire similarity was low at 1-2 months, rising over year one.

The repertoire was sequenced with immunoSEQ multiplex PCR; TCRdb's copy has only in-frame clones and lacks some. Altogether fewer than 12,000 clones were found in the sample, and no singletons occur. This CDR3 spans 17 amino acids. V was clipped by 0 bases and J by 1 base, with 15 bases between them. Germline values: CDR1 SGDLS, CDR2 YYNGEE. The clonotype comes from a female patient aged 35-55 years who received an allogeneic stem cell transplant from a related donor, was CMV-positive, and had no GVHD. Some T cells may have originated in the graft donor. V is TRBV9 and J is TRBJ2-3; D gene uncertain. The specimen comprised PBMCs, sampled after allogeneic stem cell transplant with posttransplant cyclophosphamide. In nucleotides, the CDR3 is TGTGCCAGCAGCGTAGCTAGGTCTTCCCCTGGCACAGATACGCAGTATTTT. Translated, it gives CASSVARSSPGTDTQYF.